What follows are 9 T cell receptor beta chains derived from one specimen sequenced in a study of T cells in Graves' hyperthyroidism and ophthalmopathy. The source material, RNA transcripts, was used to amplify TCR beta CDR3 regions. HTBI primers were employed in a first-round RT-PCR of the TCR CDR3. TCRdb analysed the multiplex PCR reads with MiXCR anew, one entry per CDR3 protein. This sample has 200,000 to 250,000 distinct CDR3 sequences, with approximately 25% found just once. Sequencing was done on a sample of blood. These receptors came from a woman aged 40 to 55 with Graves' ophthalmopathy.

Only a few counts were recorded for this clonotype. This may be a read error: a much more frequent sequence differs by one nucleotide. CDR3 coding DNA: TGTGCTAGTGGGGGGTTGGGCGGGGAGCTGTTTTTT. Its translation is CASGGLGGELFF. The chain carries TRBV12-5 and TRBJ2-2; D gene uncertain. The CDR3 extends over 12 amino acids. The V end was cut by 6 bases, the J end by 7 bases, with 9 bases between. The V gene's germline CDR1 is LGHNT and CDR2 FRNRAP.

This chain links TRBV30 with TRBJ1-2; TRBD1 matches 10 bases. This CDR3 region has 13 residues. V dropped 1 base and J dropped 8; count of bases not matched to a gene: 4. The germline V gene encodes CDR1 GTSNPN and CDR2 SVGIG (reference sequence). CDR3 amino acids: CAWSGQGAGGYTF. The CDR3 region has the DNA TGTGCCTGGAGTGGACAGGGGGCTGGCGGCTACACCTTC.

This clonotype is judged medium-sized (0.01 to 0.1%). The V and J genes are TRBV6-1 and TRBJ1-1; D is unclear. Trimming pared 4 bases from V and 5 bases from J, leaving 14 bases between. CDR3 length: 14 residues. Germline values: CDR1 MNHNS, CDR2 SASEGT. CDR3 coding DNA: TGTGCCAGCAGTGCCCAGATGGGGAATACTGAAGCTTTCTTT. Translating gives CASSAQMGNTEAFF.

Ten or more counts support this clonotype. This sequence joins TRBV11-1 and TRBJ1-1; perhaps TRBD1 as D (5 bases). V was trimmed by 1 base and J by 6 bases, leaving 15 bases between them. CDR3 length: 15 residues. The germline V gene encodes CDR1 SGHAT and CDR2 FQDESV (reference sequence). CDR3 coding DNA: TGTGCCAGCAGCTTAGGAGGAATTGGGGCTTCTGAAGCTTTCTTT. Translating gives CASSLGGIGASEAFF.

In its sample, this clonotype was seen many times. The chain recombines TRBV11-2 with TRBJ2-7; no firm D call. This CDR3 spans 18 amino acids. The V end lost 5 bases, the J end lost 4 bases, and 27 bases lay between the germline ends. Per the germline V gene, CDR1 is SGHAT and CDR2 is FQNNGV. This CDR3 reads CASSPRVGTFILPYEQYF. The CDR3 DNA sequence: TGTGCCAGCAGCCCCCGGGTGGGCACTTTCATCTTACCTTACGAGCAGTACTTC.

This clonotype was counted ten times or more. This chain connects TRBV3-1 to TRBJ1-2; no reliable D call. This CDR3 comprises 13 residues. Trimming removed 3 bases at V and 7 bases at J, with 12 bases between. Germline V gene data show CDR1 as LGHDT and CDR2 as YNNKEL (reference sequence). This CDR3 reads CASSQGWVAGYTF. The CDR3 region has the DNA TGTGCCAGCAGCCAGGGGTGGGTGGCTGGCTACACCTTC. The full variable domain, rest sourced from reference TRBV3-1 and TRBJ1-2, is DTAVSQTPKYLVTQMGNDKSIKCEQNLGHDTMYWYKQDSKKFLKIMFSYNNKELIINETVPNRFSPKSPDKAHLNLHINSLELGDSAVYFCASSQGWVAGYTFGSGTRLTVV.

The rearrangement links TRBV7-2 to TRBJ2-2; 7 bases fit TRBD1. V shed 5 bases and J 7 bases; nucleotides not matched to a gene: 7. The CDR3 length is 14 residues. The germline gives CDR1 SGHTA, CDR2 FQGNSA. DNA of the CDR3: TGTGCCAGCAGCGCCGACAGGGCAATCGGGGAGCTGTTTTTT. Translated, it gives CASSADRAIGELFF.

DNA for the CDR3: TGCGCCAGCAGCCAAGTTCCTCCGGGACAGGGGTTCTATGGCTACACCTTC. Translated: CASSQVPPGQGFYGYTF. V usage is TRBV4-1 and J usage is TRBJ1-2; 10 bases fit TRBD1. Trimming at V came to 1 base and at J to 4 bases, leaving 9 bases not matched to a gene. This CDR3 is built from 17 residues. CDR1 and CDR2 from the germline V gene are MGHRA and YSYEKL.

This clonotype was detected ten times or more. The J gene is TRBJ1-2, the V gene TRBV28; D not certain. CDR1 is MDHEN, CDR2 SYDVKM, per germline. Trimming cost V 1 base and J 13 bases, with 16 bases left between them. CDR3 length: 13 residues. In DNA, the CDR3 is TGTGCCAGCAGTTTATCCGTACAAAGGATAGGCACCTTC. It translates to CASSLSVQRIGTF.